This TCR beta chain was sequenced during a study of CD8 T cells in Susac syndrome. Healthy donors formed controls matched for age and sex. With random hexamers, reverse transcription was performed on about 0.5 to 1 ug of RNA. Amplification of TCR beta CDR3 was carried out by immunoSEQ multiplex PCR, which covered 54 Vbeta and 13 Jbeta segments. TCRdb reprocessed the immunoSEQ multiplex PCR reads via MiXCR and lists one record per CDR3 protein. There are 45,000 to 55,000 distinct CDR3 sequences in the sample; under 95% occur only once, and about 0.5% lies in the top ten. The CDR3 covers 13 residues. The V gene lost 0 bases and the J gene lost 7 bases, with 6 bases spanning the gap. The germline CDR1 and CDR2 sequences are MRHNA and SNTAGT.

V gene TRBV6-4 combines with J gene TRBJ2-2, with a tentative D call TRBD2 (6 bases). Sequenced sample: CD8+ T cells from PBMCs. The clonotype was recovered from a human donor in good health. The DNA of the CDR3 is TGTGCCAGCAGTGACTCGGAGGGCGGGGAGCTGTTTTTT. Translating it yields CASSDSEGGELFF.